This TCR beta chain was captured in a study of T-cell reconstitution after alpha-beta-depleted transplantation in children. During its preparation, the TCRbeta library received unique molecular identifiers. Each CDR3 protein is one row after TCRdb ran MiXCR on the PCR reads. In the table there are approximately 240,000 distinct CDR3 sequences, 8% to 10% of which are singletons. The CDR3 runs 15 residues. V shed 3 bases and J shed 4 bases, with 15 bases lying between them. The source was PBMCs from the stem cell graft donor, collected from the stem cell graft. The rearrangement joins TRBV12-3 or TRBV12-4 to TRBJ1-1; D not certain. The receptor was isolated from a human donor who donated a stem cell graft to a child with acute lymphoblastic leukemia. CDR3 region: CASSLWGRLVTEAFF. The CDR3 bases are TGTGCCAGCAGTTTGTGGGGTCGGTTAGTCACTGAAGCTTTCTTT.